There are a few counts of the clone carrying this TCR beta chain. Pregnant or lactating patients and those with other autoimmune diseases or uncontrolled infections were excluded. The authors isolated PBMCs from about 10 ml of fresh peripheral blood. The sample belongs to a study of Graves' ophthalmopathy and Graves' hyperthyroidism. The CDR3 length is 13 residues. Looked up from germline, CDR1 is WNHNN and CDR2 is SYGVQD (reference sequence). V shed 0 bases, J shed 6 bases, and the junction held 2 bases outside the gene matches. The authors amplified TCR beta CDR3 regions, and they did so from RNA transcripts for repertoire sequencing. The workflow started with a first-round RT-PCR run with HTBI primers and then moved on to a second-round multiplex PCR. TCRdb reprocessed the multiplex PCR reads via MiXCR and lists one record per CDR3 protein. In the table there are about 240,000 distinct CDR3 sequences, roughly 50% of which are singletons.

This receptor was taken from an adult man with Graves' ophthalmopathy. This rearrangement joins TRBV10-1 to TRBJ2-7; 7 bases fit TRBD2. Sequenced material: peripheral blood. The CDR3 loop reads CASSESGGSEQYF. CDR3 in DNA: TGCGCCAGCAGTGAGTCGGGAGGGAGCGAGCAGTACTTC.